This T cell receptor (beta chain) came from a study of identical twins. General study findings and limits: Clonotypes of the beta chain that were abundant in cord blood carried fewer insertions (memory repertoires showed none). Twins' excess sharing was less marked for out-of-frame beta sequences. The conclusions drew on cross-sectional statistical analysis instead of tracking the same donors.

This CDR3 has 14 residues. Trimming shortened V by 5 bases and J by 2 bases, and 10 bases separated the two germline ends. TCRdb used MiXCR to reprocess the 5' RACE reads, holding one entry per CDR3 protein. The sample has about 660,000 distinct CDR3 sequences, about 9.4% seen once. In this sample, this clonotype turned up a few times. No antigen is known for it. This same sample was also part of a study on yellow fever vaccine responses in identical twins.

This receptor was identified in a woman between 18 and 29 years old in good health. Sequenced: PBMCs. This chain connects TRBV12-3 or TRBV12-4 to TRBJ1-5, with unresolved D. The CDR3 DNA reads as TGTGCCAGCAGTGCTACCCCCGGCAATCAGCCCCAGCATTTT. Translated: CASSATPGNQPQHF.